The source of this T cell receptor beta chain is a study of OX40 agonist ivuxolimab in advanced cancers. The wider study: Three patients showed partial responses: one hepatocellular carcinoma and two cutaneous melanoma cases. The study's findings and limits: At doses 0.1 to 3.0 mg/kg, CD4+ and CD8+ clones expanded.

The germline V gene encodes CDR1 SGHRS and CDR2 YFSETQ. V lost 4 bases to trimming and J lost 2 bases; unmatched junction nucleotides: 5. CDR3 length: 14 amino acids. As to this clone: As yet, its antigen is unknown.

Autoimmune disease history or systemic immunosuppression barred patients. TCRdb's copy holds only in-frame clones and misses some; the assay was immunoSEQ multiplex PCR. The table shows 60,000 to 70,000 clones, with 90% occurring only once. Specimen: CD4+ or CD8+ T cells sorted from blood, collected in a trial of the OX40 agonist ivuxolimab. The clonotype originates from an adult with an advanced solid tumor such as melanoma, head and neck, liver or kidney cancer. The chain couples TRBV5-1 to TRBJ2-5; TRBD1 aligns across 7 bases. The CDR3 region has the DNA TGCGCCAGCAGCCTTCAGGGGGTTCAAGAGACCCAGTACTTC. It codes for CASSLQGVQETQYF.